The rows below give T cell receptor beta chains drawn from one sample of a study of OX40 agonist ivuxolimab in advanced cancers. Some clones are missing from TCRdb's copy, which holds only in-frame ones; the method was immunoSEQ multiplex PCR. The table has under 70,000 clones, 85% to 90% seen once. Here the sequenced sample was CD4+ or CD8+ T cells sorted from blood, taken in a trial of the OX40 agonist ivuxolimab. The source is an adult with an advanced solid tumor such as melanoma, head and neck, liver or kidney cancer. The conserved cysteine and the conserved F or W are not part of the CDR3 here. A D gene is named only where the DNA matches it firmly.

cdr3_aa j_call v_call d_call
ASSQVSSPQGDYT TRBJ1-2 TRBV4-3 TRBD1
ASSVAGTNYGYT TRBJ1-2 TRBV27 NA
ASRSTGGGNQPQH TRBJ1-5 TRBV2 TRBD1
SVETGTGDLYEQY TRBJ2-7 TRBV29-1 TRBD1
SVREPAEYGYT TRBJ1-2 TRBV29-1 NA
ASSLPGENLYEQY TRBJ2-7 TRBV28 NA
ASSEGRIYGYT TRBJ1-2 TRBV28 NA
ASFARGTNEKLF TRBJ1-4 TRBV18 NA
ASDIPPGELF TRBJ2-2 TRBV6-1 NA
ASSPGQAPWTEAF TRBJ1-1 TRBV27 NA
ASSKARTLLGEQY TRBJ2-7 TRBV21-1 NA
ASSHQGYEQY TRBJ2-7 TRBV14 NA
ASSLELAGYNEQF TRBJ2-1 TRBV7-6 TRBD2
ASSLSAGIQPQH TRBJ1-5 TRBV27 NA
ASSQDMRGTSYEQY TRBJ2-7 TRBV4-3 TRBD2
ASSLTPEGVSYNEQF TRBJ2-1 TRBV27 NA
ASSQEGGETAEATVYEQY TRBJ2-7 TRBV14 TRBD2
ASSERNVLYEQY TRBJ2-7 TRBV6-1 NA
ASTSPRDFYEQY TRBJ2-7 TRBV11-2 NA
ASSLWTGRNQPQH TRBJ1-5 TRBV5-1 TRBD1
ASSPGGAGSTYEQY TRBJ2-7 TRBV9 TRBD2
ASRDQVRVNQPQH TRBJ1-5 TRBV2 NA
ASTGDSANEQY TRBJ2-7 TRBV6-5 TRBD1
ASSLDIAGGPSDTGELF TRBJ2-2 TRBV7-6 TRBD2
ASSLVTGSNGYT TRBJ1-2 TRBV11-2 NA
ASSSITGDSPLH TRBJ1-6 TRBV7-9 NA
ASSSRDRGSYEQY TRBJ2-7 TRBV13 TRBD1
AWLLEANYGYT TRBJ1-2 TRBV30 NA
ASSVDGTGDYEQY TRBJ2-7 TRBV9 TRBD1
ASCNYYPSYNEQF TRBJ2-1 TRBV4-3 NA
ASMRANVLT TRBJ2-6 TRBV28 NA
ASSLLPRGTTDTQY TRBJ2-3 TRBV4-1 NA
AWSWGGGAGTEAF TRBJ1-1 TRBV30 TRBD1
ASSSVTGGAIFIQY TRBJ2-4 TRBV6-6 TRBD1
ASSFMDLIYGVSNQPQH TRBJ1-5 TRBV5-6 NA
AWTSNTDYGYT TRBJ1-2 TRBV30 NA
ASSIRTEYGGYT TRBJ1-2 TRBV19 NA
ASSQESFTEAF TRBJ1-1 TRBV4-1 NA
ASSLGTPVSYEQY TRBJ2-7 TRBV27 NA
ASSLVPGYNQPQH TRBJ1-5 TRBV27 NA
ASSPWGGETQY TRBJ2-5 TRBV9 TRBD2
ASSPGTGTISANTEAF TRBJ1-1 TRBV9 TRBD1
SGLGTGQGTYEQY TRBJ2-7 TRBV29-1 TRBD1
AASPSPNTGELF TRBJ2-2 TRBV19 NA
ASSFNGGQVAYEQY TRBJ2-7 TRBV5-4 TRBD1
ASSFPELGSPHEKLF TRBJ1-4 TRBV7-9 NA
ASSEGFLTENEKLF TRBJ1-4 TRBV9 NA
ASRWTGTELF TRBJ2-2 TRBV28 TRBD1
ASSAGTGGYEQY TRBJ2-7 TRBV9 TRBD1
ASSARGGVTDTQY TRBJ2-3 TRBV13 TRBD2
ASKMGRGRNEQY TRBJ2-7 TRBV19 NA
ASSITEALPTDTQY TRBJ2-3 TRBV19 NA
ASSAGLAGDNTGELF TRBJ2-2 TRBV7-9 TRBD2
ASSPPGIEQY TRBJ2-7 TRBV7-9 NA
ASSFPTGNQPQH TRBJ1-5 TRBV28 NA
ASRTFADTEAF TRBJ1-1 TRBV27 NA
ASSFPIQGQTYNEQF TRBJ2-1 TRBV7-3 NA
ASSHDWGNEQF TRBJ2-1 TRBV7-9 NA
ASSLALRAETQY TRBJ2-5 TRBV7-9 NA